This entry lists 20 T cell receptor beta chains sequenced from one sample in a study of T cells in localized non-small cell lung cancer. Some clones are missing from TCRdb's copy, which holds only in-frame ones; the method was immunoSEQ multiplex PCR. The data contain thousands of clones, 24% of them seen just once; the ten biggest clones take up roughly a quarter. The specimen comprised lung tumor tissue, sampled before any cancer treatment. The source is a man aged 40 to 70 with stage I lung adenocarcinoma.

By its share, this clone is medium-sized. The rearrangement uses TRBV6-8 and TRBJ2-1, with D perhaps TRBD2 (6 bases). The CDR3 sequence is 16 residues long. CDR1 and CDR2 (germline): MNHGY, SAAAGT. Trimming pared 5 bases from V and 0 bases from J, leaving 14 bases between. DNA of the CDR3: TGTGCCAGCAGTCCCGGGACTTCGCGCTCCTACAATGAGCAGTTCTTC. Its translation is CASSPGTSRSYNEQFF.

The chain is built from TRBV18 and TRBJ2-7; the match to TRBD1 covers 7 bases. Trimming cost V 6 bases and J 2 bases; bases outside gene matches: 10. This CDR3 is 15 amino acids long. The germline V gene has CDR1 KGHSH and CDR2 LQKENI. The chain's CDR3 is CASSSSATGTYEQYF. The CDR3, as DNA: TGTGCCAGCTCTTCCTCCGCGACAGGGACCTACGAGCAGTACTTC.

This clone is labeled medium-sized. The chain recombines TRBV6-8 with TRBJ2-2; 7 nucleotides align to TRBD2. The germline gives CDR1 MNHGY, CDR2 SAAAGT. Losses at the gene ends were 10 bases for V and 0 bases for J; bases not matched to a gene: 8. The CDR3 extends over 15 amino acids. The chain's CDR3 is CAIRTTSANTGELFF. CDR3 bases: TGTGCCATTCGAACAACTAGCGCGAACACCGGGGAGCTGTTTTTT.

V and J are TRBV28 and TRBJ2-7, with a tentative D call TRBD2 (5 bases). CDR1 is MDHEN, CDR2 SYDVKM, per germline. V was clipped by 3 bases and J by 6 bases, with 15 bases between them. The CDR3 consists of 14 residues. This CDR3 reads CASSFRRAAAEQYF. CDR3 bases: TGTGCCAGCAGTTTTAGGCGAGCGGCTGCCGAGCAGTACTTC.

Sample share makes this clone medium-sized. The CDR3 sequence: CASSLLAVFGETQYF. The CDR3 DNA is TGTGCCAGCAGTTTACTAGCGGTTTTCGGAGAGACCCAGTACTTC. The genes are TRBV11-3 and TRBJ2-5, with 8 bases fitting TRBD2. V trimming: 6 bases; J trimming: 4 bases; junction bases outside the gene matches: 10. The germline V gene has CDR1 SGHNT and CDR2 YENEEA. CDR3 size: 15 residues.

The chain employs TRBV5-1 and TRBJ1-3; D might be TRBD1 (5 bases). Germline V gene lookup returns CDR1 SGHRS and CDR2 YFSETQ. Trimming removed 4 bases at V and 0 bases at J, with 20 bases between. The CDR3 is made up of 18 amino acids. The CDR3 region has the DNA TGCGCCAGCAGCCGGGACTTCTCCCCGTTTAGCTCTGGAAACACCATATATTTT. As protein: CASSRDFSPFSSGNTIYF.

The chain carries TRBV5-1 and TRBJ2-3; perhaps TRBD2 as D (5 bases). This CDR3 has 18 amino acids. V lost 1 base and J 1 base, leaving 19 bases between the germline ends. Germline values: CDR1 SGHRS, CDR2 YFSETQ. The CDR3 sequence: CASSLQPSSARGTDTQYF. Written as DNA, the CDR3 is TGCGCCAGCAGCTTGCAGCCTAGCAGTGCGCGGGGCACAGATACGCAGTATTTT.

This clone was observed a few times. V is TRBV6-8 and J is TRBJ1-5; 9 bases fit TRBD1. The CDR3 totals 17 residues. The trim removed 8 bases at V and 2 bases at J, leaving 13 bases unmatched. Per germline, CDR1 MNHGY and CDR2 SAAAGT. CDR3 in DNA: TGTGCCAGCTCACCGGGACAGGGCGGCATGGGCAATCAGCCCCAGCATTTT. Its protein product is CASSPGQGGMGNQPQHF.

This clone qualifies as medium-sized. This chain's CDR3 is CASSYGTGGLESNEKLFF. The DNA of the CDR3 is TGTGCCAGCAGTTACGGGACAGGGGGGCTCGAGTCGAATGAAAAACTGTTTTTT. The chain uses TRBV6-8 and TRBJ1-4, with TRBD1 identical over 11 bases. The J segment lost 5 bases and the V segment lost 2 bases, leaving 10 bases of the junction unmatched. The germline gives CDR1 MNHGY, CDR2 SAAAGT. The CDR3 loop spans 18 amino acids.

Only a few counts were recorded for this clone. The chain uses TRBV9 and TRBJ2-1; D is undetermined. Trimming pared 0 bases from V and 3 bases from J, leaving 1 base between. Germline lookup yields CDR1 SGDLS and CDR2 YYNGEE. The CDR3 length is 12 residues. The CDR3 sequence is CASSVVYNEQFF. CDR3 sequence (DNA): TGTGCCAGCAGCGTAGTCTACAATGAGCAGTTCTTC.

This clone was found a few times. V usage is TRBV6-8 and J usage is TRBJ2-7, with D hard to call. The CDR3 extends over 14 amino acids. Trimming pared 2 bases from V and 6 bases from J, leaving 14 bases between. Germline V gene sequence: CDR1 MNHGY, CDR2 SAAAGT. CDR3 in amino acids: CASSYGDGHGEQYV. The CDR3 DNA reads as TGTGCCAGCAGTTACGGCGACGGTCATGGCGAGCAGTACGTC.

This clone appeared once. The CDR3 region has the DNA TGTGCCAGCGCCGTGACTAGCGGGGCCGGGGAGCTGTTTTTT. It codes for CASAVTSGAGELFF. The chain is built from TRBV19 and TRBJ2-2; the match to TRBD2 covers 11 bases. CDR3 length equals 14 residues. The V and J ends lost 9 bases and 6 bases, in that order; junction bases with no gene match: 6. Germline CDR1 and CDR2: LNHDA and SQIVND (reference sequence).

This clone occurred a few times. V usage is TRBV30 and J usage is TRBJ2-1, with D perhaps matching TRBD1 (6 bases). This CDR3 comprises 15 residues. Trimming cost V 2 bases and J 4 bases, with 15 bases left between them. The germline V gene has CDR1 GTSNPN and CDR2 SVGIG (reference sequence). This CDR3 is CAWSLDSYPYNEQFF. The CDR3 bases are TGTGCCTGGAGTTTGGACAGTTATCCATACAATGAGCAGTTCTTC.

The chain combines TRBV5-1 with TRBJ1-2; perhaps TRBD1 as D (6 bases). The CDR3 sequence is 14 residues long. The V gene's germline CDR1 is SGHRS and CDR2 YFSETQ. V gave up 0 bases and J gave up 3 bases, with 9 bases separating them. This CDR3 reads CASSLGGQDYGYTF. The CDR3 nucleotides read TGCGCCAGCAGCTTGGGGGGACAAGACTATGGCTACACCTTC.

J is TRBJ2-3 and V is TRBV11-3, with 11 bases identical to TRBD2. V shed 6 bases and J 0 bases; nucleotides not matched to a gene: 11. The CDR3 contains 18 residues. The germline V gene has CDR1 SGHNT and CDR2 YENEEA. DNA for the CDR3: TGTGCCAGCAGACCGACTCTGGGACTAGCGGCTAGCACAGATACGCAGTATTTT. Protein sequence: CASRPTLGLAASTDTQYF.

In this sample, this clone turned up a few times. This chain connects TRBV2 to TRBJ2-3; 9 bases are shared with TRBD2. The V gene end was trimmed by 3 bases and the J gene end by 1 base; junction bases not matched to a gene: 8. Germline CDR1 is SNHLY and CDR2 is FYNNEI. The CDR3 sequence is 17 residues long. This chain's CDR3 is CASSEESASGGTDTQYF. CDR3 nucleotides: TGTGCCAGCAGTGAGGAGTCAGCTAGCGGGGGCACAGATACGCAGTATTTT.

This clone was seen a few times. The V gene is TRBV6-7, the J gene TRBJ2-5; unclear D gene. TRBV6-7 is an ORF; its function is uncertain. V was trimmed by 5 bases and J by 5 bases, leaving 6 bases between them. CDR3 length equals 11 residues. Here the CDR3 DNA reads TGTGCCAGCAGTGAATGGGAGACCCAGTACTTC. Its translation is CASSEWETQYF.

The table lists this clone with a few counts. V usage is TRBV11-3 and J usage is TRBJ1-3; the D gene is possibly TRBD1 (5 bases). The V end lost 5 bases, the J end lost 4 bases, and 12 bases lay between the germline ends. This CDR3 has 14 amino acids. Per germline, CDR1 SGHNT and CDR2 YENEEA. The CDR3, as DNA: TGTGCCAGCAGCGTTTGGGGGTTGGGAAACACCATATATTTT. Its protein product is CASSVWGLGNTIYF.

V gene TRBV2 combines with J gene TRBJ2-7, with D possibly matching TRBD2 (6 bases). CDR3 length: 12 amino acids. Germline CDR1 is SNHLY and CDR2 is FYNNEI. V was trimmed by 6 bases and J by 6 bases, leaving 12 bases between them. CDR3 residues: CASSRVGGEQYV. CDR3 nucleotides: TGTGCCAGCAGCCGAGTGGGGGGCGAGCAGTACGTC.

In this sample, this clone is medium-sized. The genes are TRBV9 and TRBJ1-5; D possibly corresponds to TRBD1 (5 bases). The CDR3 runs to 12 residues. Deletions cut 5 bases from V and 4 bases from J, with 7 bases between. The V gene's germline CDR1 is SGDLS and CDR2 YYNGEE. CDR3 loop: CASRKGNQPQHF. CDR3 DNA sequence: TGTGCCAGCAGGAAGGGGAATCAGCCCCAGCATTTT.